Below, 25 T cell receptor beta chains from the same sample are listed, as sequenced in a study of T-cell memory formation after mild COVID-19. TCRdb ran MiXCR on the 5' RACE reads and lists one entry per CDR3 protein. The data hold about 260,000 distinct CDR3 sequences, with around 15% observed a single time. Source material: PBMCs or a T cell subset sorted from them (not recorded which). These receptors all come from a man younger than 30 who had mild COVID-19 (a few samples of this study predate the infection). Cell type and time point are not known.

The sample holds a few counts of this clonotype. V and J are TRBV6-1 and TRBJ2-2; D remains unclear. The length of the CDR3 is 13 residues. V was shortened by 5 bases and J by 6 bases, with 10 bases between the two germline ends. In germline, CDR1 is MNHNS, CDR2 SASEGT. The DNA for the CDR3 is TGTGCCAGCAGTCTTCGCCGGGCCGGGGAGCTGTTTTTT. Translating it yields CASSLRRAGELFF.

The chain joins TRBV7-2 to TRBJ1-5; D remains unclear. The germline V gene encodes CDR1 SGHTA and CDR2 FQGNSA. CDR3 size: 13 residues. Trimming removed 3 bases from V and 3 bases from J, with 6 bases in between. This CDR3 is CASSFLDNQPQHF. In nucleotides, the CDR3 is TGTGCCAGCAGCTTCTTGGACAATCAGCCCCAGCATTTT. Combining the CDR3 with reference TRBV7-2 and TRBJ1-5 gives the whole variable domain GAGVSQSPSNKVTEKGKDVELRCDPISGHTALYWYRQSLGQGLEFLIYFQGNSAPDKSGLPSDRFSAERTGGSVSTLTIQRTQQEDSAVYLCASSFLDNQPQHFGDGTRLSIL.

This clonotype has a handful of counts. This chain connects TRBV29-1 to TRBJ1-2; 7 nucleotides line up with TRBD1. V shed 7 bases and J 0 bases; nucleotides not matched to a gene: 8. Germline V gene data show CDR1 as SQVTM and CDR2 as ANQGSEA. The CDR3 totals 14 residues. The CDR3 DNA reads as TGCAGCGCCGAGACAGGGAAAGCTAACTATGGCTACACCTTC. It yields the protein CSAETGKANYGYTF.

In its sample, this clonotype was seen a few times. This chain joins TRBV7-2 and TRBJ2-3, with 8 bases lining up with TRBD2. The CDR3 has 14 residues. J lost 4 bases, V lost 0 bases, and 0 bases had no gene match. Germline V gene sequence: CDR1 SGHTA, CDR2 FQGNSA. CDR3 region: CASSLASGADTQYF. The CDR3 bases are TGTGCCAGCAGCTTAGCTAGCGGGGCAGATACGCAGTATTTT.

The V call is TRBV7-2, the J call TRBJ2-6; D gene uncertain. CDR1 SGHTA and CDR2 FQGNSA come from the germline V gene. The CDR3 covers 16 residues. With 9 bases removed from V and 0 bases from J, the gap between germline ends came to 15 bases. The CDR3 DNA reads as TGTGCCAGTAGGCGGACCGCCCTCTCTGGGGCCAACGTCCTGACTTTC. Translating gives CASRRTALSGANVLTF. Filled out from reference TRBV7-2 and TRBJ2-6, the complete variable domain reads GAGVSQSPSNKVTEKGKDVELRCDPISGHTALYWYRQSLGQGLEFLIYFQGNSAPDKSGLPSDRFSAERTGGSVSTLTIQRTQQEDSAVYLCASRRTALSGANVLTFGAGSRLTVL.

This clonotype was recorded at least ten times. The rearrangement uses TRBV12-3 or TRBV12-4 and TRBJ2-7; TRBD2 matches at 7 bases. The junction had 8 bases not matched to a gene; V was cut back by 6 bases and J by 3 bases. The CDR3 covers 14 residues. CDR3 residues: CASRLSGAYYEQYF. The CDR3 region has the DNA TGTGCCAGCAGACTGAGCGGGGCCTACTACGAGCAGTACTTC.

The J gene is TRBJ2-5, the V gene TRBV29-1, with 7 bases fitting TRBD2. This CDR3 region has 15 residues. V dropped 0 bases and J dropped 2; count of bases not matched to a gene: 6. Germline V gives CDR1 SQVTM, CDR2 ANQGSEA. CDR3 amino acids: CSVEEGRGNQETQYF. The CDR3 DNA follows: TGCAGCGTTGAAGAAGGGCGGGGGAATCAAGAGACCCAGTACTTC.

The gene calls are TRBV11-2 and TRBJ2-4; D is perhaps TRBD1 (6 bases). The CDR3 runs 13 residues. V dropped 4 bases and J dropped 5 bases, with 9 bases sitting between them. Germline V lookup: CDR1 SGHAT, CDR2 FQNNGV. The CDR3 region is CASSSGTQNIQYF. CDR3 sequence (DNA): TGTGCCAGCAGCTCTGGGACACAAAACATTCAGTACTTC.

The J gene is TRBJ1-1, the V gene TRBV10-3; 9 bases align to TRBD1. This CDR3 is built from 15 residues. Germline trimming cut 3 bases from V and 7 bases from J; bases unmatched to any gene: 9. From germline, CDR1 is ENHRY and CDR2 SYGVKD. CDR3 DNA: TGTGCCATCAGTGACCGCGACGGGACAGGGCATGAAGCTTTCTTT. Translating gives CAISDRDGTGHEAFF.

This clonotype was counted between two and nine times. The rearrangement joins TRBV24-1 to TRBJ2-1; D not resolved. The CDR3 loop spans 15 amino acids. The V gene lost 6 bases and the J gene lost 2 bases, with 13 bases spanning the gap. Germline V gene sequence: CDR1 KGHDR, CDR2 SFDVKD. The CDR3 loop reads CATSLRGFPYNEQFF. CDR3 nucleotide sequence: TGTGCCACCAGTCTCAGAGGTTTCCCCTACAATGAGCAGTTCTTC.

This clonotype was found many times. This rearrangement joins TRBV15 to TRBJ1-3, with no clear D. The CDR3 consists of 14 residues. V lost 1 base to trimming and J lost 0 bases, with 4 bases between them. From germline, CDR1 is LNHNV and CDR2 YYDKDF (reference sequence). CDR3 nucleotides: TGTGCCACCAGCAGAGGAATCTCTGGAAACACCATATATTTT. This translates into CATSRGISGNTIYF.

The chain links TRBV29-1 to TRBJ1-2; 8 nucleotides agree with TRBD1. Germline CDR1 is SQVTM and CDR2 is ANQGSEA. V shed 2 bases, J shed 7 bases, and the junction held 15 bases outside the gene matches. There are 16 residues in the CDR3. The CDR3 region is CSVELRVGQGSPGYTF. The CDR3, as DNA: TGCAGCGTTGAATTAAGGGTTGGACAGGGCTCTCCTGGCTACACCTTC.

This clonotype was seen only a few times. CDR3 sequence (DNA): TGTGCCAGCAGCACAAGGGGAACCGGGGAGCTGTTTTTT. Translation gives CASSTRGTGELFF. This chain joins TRBV14 and TRBJ2-2; tentatively, D is TRBD1 (5 bases). CDR3 size: 13 residues. Germline CDR1 SGHDN, CDR2 FVKESK. V was shortened by 5 bases and J by 5 bases, with 9 bases between the two germline ends.

The chain employs TRBV6-5 and TRBJ2-1; 8 nucleotides match TRBD2. J was trimmed by 6 bases and V by 0 bases; bases with no gene match: 1. The CDR3 extends over 14 amino acids. The germline V gene has CDR1 MNHEY and CDR2 SVGAGI. CDR3 sequence reads: CASSYSGLANEQFF. As DNA, the CDR3 is TGTGCCAGCAGTTACTCCGGACTAGCCAATGAGCAGTTCTTC.

Ten or more counts support this clonotype. The V gene is TRBV6-5, the J gene TRBJ2-7; D is unclear. This CDR3 is 13 amino acids long. V was pared by 6 bases and J by 7 bases, with 16 bases between. Germline V lookup: CDR1 MNHEY, CDR2 SVGAGI. The CDR3 sequence: CASSPHSDGEQYF. The CDR3 DNA reads as TGTGCCAGCAGCCCACATTCGGACGGGGAGCAGTACTTC.

This clonotype was counted only a few times. The chain joins TRBV7-9 to TRBJ1-5; D not resolved. The CDR3 loop spans 13 amino acids. The V end was cut by 5 bases, the J end by 4 bases, with 9 bases between. From germline, CDR1 is SEHNR and CDR2 FQNEAQ (reference sequence). In DNA form, the CDR3 reads TGTGCCAGCAGCCAGACGGGGAATCAGCCCCAGCATTTT. Its translation: CASSQTGNQPQHF.

This clonotype was seen a handful of times. This chain joins TRBV11-2 and TRBJ2-1; 10 bases line up with TRBD2. Germline CDR1 reads SGHAT; CDR2 reads FQNNGV. CDR3 length: 15 amino acids. Trimming removed 1 base from V and 7 bases from J; junction bases left unmatched: 4. CDR3 in DNA: TGTGCCAGCAGCTTAGCAGCGGGGGGGCTTAATGAGCAGTTCTTC. The encoded protein is CASSLAAGGLNEQFF.

This clonotype showed up just a few times. The chain recombines TRBV7-7 with TRBJ2-2, with 7 bases matching TRBD1. CDR1 SSHAT and CDR2 FNYEAQ come from the germline V gene (reference sequence). With 1 base clipped from V and 5 bases from J, the junction kept 7 bases outside the gene matches. CDR3 size: 16 residues. The CDR3 reads CASSLDEGARTGELFF. CDR3 sequence (DNA): TGTGCCAGCAGCTTAGATGAGGGGGCGAGGACCGGGGAGCTGTTTTTT.

The chain employs TRBV27 and TRBJ1-1, with D possibly matching TRBD1 (6 bases). Trimming stripped 3 bases from V and 1 base from J, with 12 bases between. CDR1 is MNHEY and CDR2 is SMNVEV in the germline V gene (reference sequence). CDR3 length: 15 amino acids. Here the CDR3 reads CASSFGDRRNTEAFF. CDR3 DNA sequence: TGTGCCAGCAGTTTCGGAGACAGGCGGAACACTGAAGCTTTCTTT.

The J gene is TRBJ2-7, the V gene TRBV6-1; D possibly corresponds to TRBD2 (6 bases). The CDR3 totals 14 residues. Trimming took off 2 bases at V and 3 bases at J, with 11 bases between the two ends. Germline V lookup: CDR1 MNHNS, CDR2 SASEGT. This chain's CDR3 is CASSERLVFYEQYF. CDR3 sequence (DNA): TGTGCCAGCAGTGAAAGACTAGTGTTCTACGAGCAGTACTTC.

The rearrangement uses TRBV5-6 and TRBJ2-4; unclear D gene. The ends were cut back, 4 bases at V and 7 bases at J, with 18 bases in the middle. The CDR3 sequence is 15 residues long. Germline CDR1 and CDR2: SGHDT and YYEEEE. The CDR3: CASSAAVARGNIQYF. CDR3 nucleotides: TGTGCCAGCAGCGCGGCCGTGGCCAGAGGTAACATTCAGTACTTC.

This chain joins TRBV18 and TRBJ2-1; 12 bases map to TRBD2. This CDR3 is 16 amino acids long. Trimming removed 0 bases from V and 10 bases from J; junction bases left unmatched: 7. Looked up from germline, CDR1 is KGHSH and CDR2 is LQKENI. The CDR3 spells CASSPPATSGGLEQFF. For the CDR3, the DNA is TGTGCCAGCTCACCACCGGCAACTAGCGGGGGGCTGGAGCAGTTCTTC. The whole variable domain, remainder taken from reference TRBV18 and TRBJ2-1, is NAGVMQNPRHLVRRRGQEARLRCSPMKGHSHVYWYRQLPEEGLKFMVYLQKENIIDESGMPKERFSAEFPKEGPSILRIQQVVRGDSAAYFCASSPPATSGGLEQFFGPGTRLTVL.

This chain joins TRBV6-2 or TRBV6-3 and TRBJ1-1; unclear D gene. V was cut by 3 bases and J by 1 base, with 12 bases left in between. Germline CDR1 reads MNHEY; CDR2 reads SVGEGT. This CDR3 has 15 residues. This CDR3 reads CASSYIPWENTEAFF. CDR3 coding DNA: TGTGCCAGCAGTTATATCCCCTGGGAGAACACTGAAGCTTTCTTT.

This clonotype has only a few counts. J is TRBJ1-1 and V is TRBV12-3 or TRBV12-4, with 7 bases identical to TRBD1. Trimming removed 1 base from V and 3 bases from J; junction bases left unmatched: 2. This CDR3 is 14 amino acids long. The CDR3 sequence is CASSLEGADTEAFF. For the CDR3, the DNA is TGTGCCAGCAGTTTAGAGGGGGCGGACACTGAAGCTTTCTTT.

The CDR3 DNA reads as TGCGCCAGCAGCTTACGGTCGGGCACTGAAGCTTTCTTT. Its translation: CASSLRSGTEAFF. V and J are TRBV5-1 and TRBJ1-1; unclear D gene. Between the trimmed V and J ends, which lost 2 bases and 4 bases, there was a span of 9 bases. The germline V gene has CDR1 SGHRS and CDR2 YFSETQ. CDR3 length: 13 amino acids. The full variable domain, completed using reference TRBV5-1 and TRBJ1-1, is KAGVTQTPRYLIKTRGQQVTLSCSPISGHRSVSWYQQTPGQGLQFLFEYFSETQRNKGNFPGRFSGRQFSNSRSEMNVSTLELGDSALYLCASSLRSGTEAFFGQGTRLTVV.